This entry features one T cell receptor (beta chain) sequence. There is no known antigen for this receptor. No qualities accompany the bases; no much larger clone lies one base away. The donors were healthy, HIV-negative adults who had no recently reported acute infections or vaccinations. All donors were Caucasian adults living in Nashville, Tennessee, USA. Magnetic negative selection was used to enrich CD4+ T cells, after which naive cells were positively selected on CD45RA and the negative fraction became the memory subset. After blood collection by leukapheresis, PBMCs were isolated using Ficoll-Histopaque density gradient centrifugation and then cryopreserved in the vapor phase of liquid nitrogen. Analytical flow cytometry was used to check the purity and quantity of every magnetically sorted T cell population. From each sorted fraction, genomic DNA was isolated and quantified by UV absorbance on a Nanodrop 2000c.

This sample was included in a study of shared clonotypes between healthy human individuals (dated by TCRdb to about 2020). A note on the overall study: The cohort comprised a couple of women and a few men aged 18 to 49 years. For each donor, CD4 naive and CD4 memory were each given three plates, CD8 naive was given two plates, and CD8 memory was given one plate. To estimate repertoire size and how much clonotypes are shared between individuals, the study performed deep sequencing of blood TCR repertoires from roughly five healthy adults. Libraries were prepared and TCR repertoires were sequenced by different laboratories using diverse techniques, in order to increase sequencing depth and limit assay-specific biases. Each donor's leukapheresis produced roughly between roughly 0.85 and 10 billion PBMCs.

TCR CDR3 regions were amplified from genomic DNA by multiplex PCR using the deep immunoSEQ assay. For each cell subset, the extracted genomic DNA was distributed evenly across all wells of several immunoSEQ 96-well plates, and each plate served as one replicate. Each replicate PCR for sorted subsets received about 210 ng genomic DNA, equal to around 32,000 T cell genomes. Purified libraries were quantified with a Qubit 3.0 fluorometer, sized on a Bioanalyzer 2100, and re-quantified with the KAPA Library Quantification kit. Every immunoSEQ 96-well plate was sequenced on a separate single-read 150-cycle Illumina NextSeq 550 flow cell. The paper's processing steps were these. Because only junctional sequences without quality scores were contained in the immunoSEQ output, filtering matching that applied to full-length reads could not be performed. Sequences were annotated with PyIR, a Python wrapper for IgBLAST v1.9, and V/J genes and CDR3 were assigned using IMGT germline references. Reads with weak V/J assignments (E-value above 1e-6), missing CDR3, stop codons, out-of-frame junctions, or ambiguous translated residues were removed. V3J clonotypes were defined by identical inferred V gene, J gene, and CDR3 amino acid sequence. Percentage overlap between repertoires was calculated by dividing the number of shared unique clonotypes by the size of the smaller repertoire. Repertoire richness was assessed with RTK rarefaction, the Chao1 estimator, and Recon v2.1 estimates of unobserved clonotypes. OLGA was used to compute generation probabilities for all TCRbeta clonotypes that the gDNA method yielded from several donors. TCRdb holds this immuneACCESS table with in-frame rearrangements only. Some clones are missing; in checked studies, unresolved V genes explain under half, and the rest has no known cause. The V and J calls and clone size are taken from that table; D and trimming were inferred from the DNA. The sample includes 1,500,000 or so clones, with about 96% observed a single time. The ten biggest clones cover 0.95% to 1.5% of the sample.

The CDR1 and CDR2 encoded by the germline V gene (reference sequence) are MNHNY and SVGAGI. From cysteine to phenylalanine, the CDR3 is 13 amino acids long. CDR3 DNA is the only sequence kept; it has 39 bases, read in frame from the first base. V has 6 bases trimmed and J has 2 bases trimmed; junction bases matching no gene number 2. What the research found in general, with its limitations: Compared with non-shared clonotypes, the clonotypes found in all four sorted-subset donors had higher generation probabilities. Sharing across several donors was observed for 4.5% to 6.5% of naive CD4, about 3.2% of naive CD8, over 2% of memory CD4, and around 0.4% of memory CD8 clonotypes. Only blood was sampled, and tissue TCR repertoires likely differ from those in blood. Naive subsets generally had larger estimated clonotype richness than memory subsets. Based on pairwise subsampling, the degree of clonotype sharing among donors was expected to be affected by sequencing depth. Incomplete sequencing was indicated by rarefaction of sorted-subset datasets, despite the large sequencing depth. The small number of donors limited the genetic and exposure-history diversity represented.

Sequencing input: naive CD4+ T cells sorted from blood. Reading the label with the study, this specimen's cell subset or site is: CD45RA+ positively selected. The chain is assembled from TRBV6-6 and TRBJ1-2, with 8 middle bases fitting TRBD1. This receptor was taken from a man aged 25-40 years in good health. The nucleotides are TGTGCCAGCAGCAGGGGGCCGAACTATGGCTACACCTTC. Translated, this is CASSRGPNYGYTF.